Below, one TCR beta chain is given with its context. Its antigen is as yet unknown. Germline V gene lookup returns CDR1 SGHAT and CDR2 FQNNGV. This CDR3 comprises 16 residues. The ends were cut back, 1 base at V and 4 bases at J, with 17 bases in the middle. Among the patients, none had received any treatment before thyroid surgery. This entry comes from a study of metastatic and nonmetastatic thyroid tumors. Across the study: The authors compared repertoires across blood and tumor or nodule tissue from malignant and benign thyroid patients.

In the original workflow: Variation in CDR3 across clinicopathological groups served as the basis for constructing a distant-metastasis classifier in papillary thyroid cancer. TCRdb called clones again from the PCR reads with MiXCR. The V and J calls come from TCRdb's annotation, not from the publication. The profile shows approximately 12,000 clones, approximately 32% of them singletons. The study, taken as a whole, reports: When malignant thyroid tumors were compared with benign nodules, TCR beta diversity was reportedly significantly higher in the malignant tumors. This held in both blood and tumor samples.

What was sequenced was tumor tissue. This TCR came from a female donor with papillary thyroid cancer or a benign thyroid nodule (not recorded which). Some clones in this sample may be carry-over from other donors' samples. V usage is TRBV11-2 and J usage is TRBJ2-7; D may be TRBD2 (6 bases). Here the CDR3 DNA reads TGTGCCAGCAGCTTAGGATCGGGAGCCTTATCATACGAGCAGTACTTC. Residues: CASSLGSGALSYEQYF.